The clone carrying this TCR beta chain qualifies as medium-sized. No antigen is known for it. Each CDR3 protein gets one entry after TCRdb re-called the 5' RACE reads with MiXCR. The data contain approximately 8,700 distinct CDR3 sequences, about a sixth of them singletons. Study-wide results and caveats: Tumor Tregs overlapped most with tumor, then blood, naive CD4+ cells.

With 3 bases clipped from V and 2 bases from J, the junction kept 2 bases outside the gene matches. This CDR3 has 16 amino acids. This chain uses TRBV12-3 or TRBV12-4 with TRBJ2-2, with TRBD2 matching 11 bases. The TCR originated in a female donor with breast cancer. Material: memory CD4+ T cells sorted from blood. Subset here: memory CD4+ T cells, CD4+CD45RO+CD25-. CDR3 residues: CASSFSGRVNTGELFF. As DNA, the CDR3 is TGTGCCAGCAGTTTTAGCGGGAGGGTTAACACCGGGGAGCTGTTTTTT.